These T cell receptor beta chains were read from a single sample in a study of a mutant IDH1 vaccine in newly diagnosed glioma. Libraries were prepared by immunoSEQ multiplex PCR; TCRdb keeps only in-frame clonotypes and omits some of them. The sample contains some 38,000 clones, just under 80% of which appear only once. This material consisted of PBMCs, taken from a glioma patient treated with radiotherapy, temozolomide or both. The receptor set was obtained from a middle-aged man with glioma. Some clones in this sample may be carry-over from other donors' samples. The CDR3 runs from the conserved cysteine through the conserved F or W. The order of the fields is J gene, V gene, clone size, D gene, CDR3 protein, CDR3 DNA. A D gene is named only where the DNA matches it firmly. Clone size is given for some rows only: seen once, a few or many times, or a class if the clone is expanded.

j_call: TRBJ1-4
v_call: TRBV4-1
clone_size: .
d_call: .
cdr3_aa: CASSQVGNEKLFF
cdr3_nt: TGCGCCAGCAGCCAAGTCGGTAATGAAAAACTGTTTTTT

j_call: TRBJ2-7
v_call: TRBV6-1
clone_size: .
d_call: .
cdr3_aa: CASSEALTAPYEQYF
cdr3_nt: TGTGCCAGCAGTGAAGCGCTGACAGCCCCCTACGAGCAGTACTTC

j_call: TRBJ2-2
v_call: TRBV15
clone_size: .
d_call: .
cdr3_aa: CATSRDQSGTGELFF
cdr3_nt: TGTGCCACCAGCAGAGATCAATCCGGCACCGGGGAGCTGTTTTTT

j_call: TRBJ2-1
v_call: TRBV7-9
clone_size: .
d_call: TRBD2
cdr3_aa: CASSLAGGAGEQFF
cdr3_nt: TGTGCCAGCAGCTTAGCCGGGGGGGCCGGTGAGCAGTTCTTC

j_call: TRBJ1-2
v_call: TRBV5-4
clone_size: .
d_call: .
cdr3_aa: CASSLFRNYGYTF
cdr3_nt: TGTGCCAGCAGCTTGTTCAGGAACTATGGCTACACCTTC

j_call: TRBJ2-3
v_call: TRBV4-3
clone_size: few
d_call: TRBD1
cdr3_aa: CASSQGSGTGYFTDTQYF
cdr3_nt: TGCGCCAGCAGCCAAGGAAGCGGGACAGGGTATTTCACAGATACGCAGTATTTT

j_call: TRBJ1-2
v_call: TRBV27
clone_size: .
d_call: .
cdr3_aa: CASSLSIWGDPSGYTF
cdr3_nt: TGTGCCAGCAGTTTATCGATCTGGGGGGACCCATCGGGCTACACCTTC

j_call: TRBJ1-3
v_call: TRBV5-1
clone_size: .
d_call: .
cdr3_aa: CASSLALGSGNTIYF
cdr3_nt: TGCGCCAGCAGCTTGGCCCTAGGCTCTGGAAACACCATATATTTT

j_call: TRBJ2-3
v_call: TRBV14
clone_size: .
d_call: .
cdr3_aa: CASSQVIRDTQYF
cdr3_nt: TGTGCCAGCAGCCAAGTCATCCGGGATACGCAGTATTTT

j_call: TRBJ2-5
v_call: TRBV7-2
clone_size: .
d_call: .
cdr3_aa: CASSRKTALQETQYF
cdr3_nt: TGTGCCAGCAGCCGAAAGACAGCTTTACAAGAGACCCAGTACTTC

j_call: TRBJ2-5
v_call: TRBV2
clone_size: .
d_call: .
cdr3_aa: CASSEGLGTQETQYF
cdr3_nt: TGTGCCAGCAGTGAGGGGCTGGGGACCCAAGAGACCCAGTACTTC

j_call: TRBJ2-2
v_call: TRBV7-6
clone_size: .
d_call: .
cdr3_aa: CASSPAAHGLGRELFF
cdr3_nt: TGTGCCAGCAGCCCAGCGGCACACGGGTTGGGCCGGGAGCTGTTTTTT

j_call: TRBJ2-2
v_call: TRBV5-6
clone_size: .
d_call: TRBD2
cdr3_aa: CASSFYRGGTGELFF
cdr3_nt: TGTGCCAGCAGCTTTTACCGGGGGGGTACCGGGGAGCTGTTTTTT

j_call: TRBJ1-5
v_call: TRBV19
clone_size: .
d_call: .
cdr3_aa: CASSIARGSNQPQHF
cdr3_nt: TGTGCCAGTAGTATAGCAAGGGGTAGCAATCAGCCCCAGCATTTT

j_call: TRBJ2-3
v_call: TRBV5-1
clone_size: .
d_call: .
cdr3_aa: CASSLAPATSTDTQYF
cdr3_nt: TGCGCCAGCAGCTTGGCCCCGGCTACTAGCACAGATACGCAGTATTTT

j_call: TRBJ1-5
v_call: TRBV14
clone_size: few
d_call: .
cdr3_aa: CASSQGEEQPQHF
cdr3_nt: TGTGCCAGCAGCCAAGGGGAGGAGCAGCCCCAGCATTTT

j_call: TRBJ1-6
v_call: TRBV19
clone_size: .
d_call: TRBD1
cdr3_aa: CASSEDRGNSPLHF
cdr3_nt: TGTGCCAGTAGTGAGGACAGGGGTAATTCACCCCTCCACTTT

j_call: TRBJ1-6
v_call: TRBV5-6
clone_size: .
d_call: .
cdr3_aa: CASSSAAFRSYNSPLHF
cdr3_nt: TGTGCCAGCAGCTCGGCGGCTTTCCGCTCCTATAATTCACCCCTCCACTTT

j_call: TRBJ2-3
v_call: TRBV19
clone_size: .
d_call: TRBD1
cdr3_aa: CASSGQGRGTDTQYF
cdr3_nt: TGTGCCAGTTCGGGACAGGGAAGGGGAACAGATACGCAGTATTTT

j_call: TRBJ2-7
v_call: TRBV7-9
clone_size: once
d_call: .
cdr3_aa: CASSLGPEGGTYEQYF
cdr3_nt: TGTGCCAGCAGCTTAGGACCTGAGGGAGGCACCTACGAGCAGTACTTC

j_call: TRBJ2-3
v_call: TRBV4-1
clone_size: .
d_call: .
cdr3_aa: CASSQEASTDTQYF
cdr3_nt: TGCGCCAGCAGCCAAGAGGCGAGCACAGATACGCAGTATTTT

j_call: TRBJ1-5
v_call: TRBV2
clone_size: .
d_call: .
cdr3_aa: CASGGQYNQPQHF
cdr3_nt: TGTGCCAGCGGAGGACAGTATAATCAGCCCCAGCATTTT

j_call: TRBJ1-1
v_call: TRBV6-5
clone_size: .
d_call: .
cdr3_aa: CASTGDTEAFF
cdr3_nt: TGTGCCAGCACGGGGGACACTGAAGCTTTCTTT

j_call: TRBJ1-6
v_call: TRBV9
clone_size: .
d_call: .
cdr3_aa: CASSVGSSRNSPLHF
cdr3_nt: TGTGCCAGCAGCGTAGGTTCCAGTAGGAATTCACCCCTCCACTTT

j_call: TRBJ1-3
v_call: TRBV2
clone_size: .
d_call: .
cdr3_aa: CASYGRSSGNTIYF
cdr3_nt: TGTGCCAGCTACGGCAGAAGCTCTGGAAACACCATATATTTT

j_call: TRBJ1-4
v_call: TRBV10-3
clone_size: .
d_call: TRBD1
cdr3_aa: CAISTDRGEEKLFF
cdr3_nt: TGTGCCATCAGCACTGACAGGGGGGAGGAAAAACTGTTTTTT

j_call: TRBJ1-1
v_call: TRBV25-1
clone_size: .
d_call: .
cdr3_aa: CASSDLGSGTEAFF
cdr3_nt: TGTGCCAGCAGTGACCTTGGGTCTGGCACTGAAGCTTTCTTT

j_call: TRBJ1-4
v_call: TRBV5-7
clone_size: .
d_call: TRBD1
cdr3_aa: CASSLRGGENEKLFF
cdr3_nt: TGTGCCAGCAGCTTGCGAGGGGGCGAAAATGAAAAACTGTTTTTT

j_call: TRBJ1-4
v_call: TRBV2
clone_size: .
d_call: TRBD1
cdr3_aa: CASHRQGASNEKLFF
cdr3_nt: TGTGCCTCCCACCGACAGGGGGCTTCTAATGAAAAACTGTTTTTT

j_call: TRBJ1-1
v_call: TRBV9
clone_size: once
d_call: .
cdr3_aa: CASGPGGSGTEAFF
cdr3_nt: TGTGCCAGCGGCCCGGGGGGGTCGGGCACTGAAGCTTTCTTT

j_call: TRBJ2-1
v_call: TRBV11-3
clone_size: .
d_call: TRBD2
cdr3_aa: CASSSSGDYNEQFF
cdr3_nt: TGTGCCAGCAGCTCTAGCGGGGACTACAATGAGCAGTTCTTC

j_call: TRBJ2-5
v_call: TRBV13
clone_size: .
d_call: .
cdr3_aa: CASSPRGPQETQYF
cdr3_nt: TGTGCCAGCAGCCCCCGGGGGCCCCAAGAGACCCAGTACTTC

j_call: TRBJ2-7
v_call: TRBV9
clone_size: .
d_call: .
cdr3_aa: CASSVDMPSGHYEQYF
cdr3_nt: TGTGCCAGCAGCGTAGACATGCCGAGCGGACACTACGAGCAGTACTTC

j_call: TRBJ1-6
v_call: TRBV4-1
clone_size: .
d_call: TRBD1
cdr3_aa: CASSQAPLQGGAYNSPLHF
cdr3_nt: TGCGCCAGCAGCCAAGCGCCCCTCCAGGGGGGGGCCTATAATTCACCCCTCCACTTT

j_call: TRBJ1-1
v_call: TRBV11-2
clone_size: few
d_call: .
cdr3_aa: CASSWGPRDTEAFF
cdr3_nt: TGTGCCAGCAGCTGGGGGCCGAGAGACACTGAAGCTTTCTTT

j_call: TRBJ2-7
v_call: TRBV29-1
clone_size: .
d_call: TRBD1
cdr3_aa: CSVGQGEHEQYF
cdr3_nt: TGCAGCGTCGGACAGGGGGAACACGAGCAGTACTTC

j_call: TRBJ2-1
v_call: TRBV5-6
clone_size: .
d_call: .
cdr3_aa: CASSSKQVQQFF
cdr3_nt: TGTGCCAGCAGCTCTAAACAGGTCCAGCAGTTCTTC

j_call: TRBJ2-7
v_call: TRBV7-9
clone_size: .
d_call: TRBD1
cdr3_aa: CASSTWDRGSDEQYF
cdr3_nt: TGTGCCAGCAGCACTTGGGACAGGGGGAGCGACGAGCAGTACTTC

j_call: TRBJ1-2
v_call: TRBV7-9
clone_size: .
d_call: .
cdr3_aa: CASSPPSEPGYTF
cdr3_nt: TGTGCCAGCAGTCCCCCCTCGGAGCCTGGCTACACCTTC

j_call: TRBJ2-7
v_call: TRBV5-1
clone_size: once
d_call: .
cdr3_aa: CASSFTEDYEQYF
cdr3_nt: TGCGCCAGCAGCTTCACGGAGGACTACGAGCAGTACTTC

j_call: TRBJ1-1
v_call: TRBV9
clone_size: .
d_call: .
cdr3_aa: CASSVGGVGTEAFF
cdr3_nt: TGTGCCAGCAGCGTAGGGGGGGTCGGCACTGAAGCTTTCTTT

j_call: TRBJ2-7
v_call: TRBV2
clone_size: .
d_call: .
cdr3_aa: CASSEYHSASYEQYF
cdr3_nt: TGTGCCAGCAGTGAATATCACAGCGCGTCCTACGAGCAGTACTTC

j_call: TRBJ2-1
v_call: TRBV7-3
clone_size: .
d_call: .
cdr3_aa: CASSLSLGGNEQFF
cdr3_nt: TGTGCCAGCAGCTTAAGTCTAGGAGGTAATGAGCAGTTCTTC

j_call: TRBJ2-7
v_call: TRBV18
clone_size: .
d_call: .
cdr3_aa: CASSPSFPGYEQYF
cdr3_nt: TGTGCCAGCTCTCCTTCTTTCCCAGGCTACGAGCAGTACTTC